This entry features one T cell receptor (beta chain) sequence. Its antigen is not known. Since no conserved phenylalanine or tryptophan closes the CDR3, a read error is the likely cause. No cell sorting was done before RNA was extracted from the tissue. The sample is drawn from a study of tumor and adjacent non-tumor tissue in lung cancer. Study-level results: Compared with tumor, normal lung showed significantly lower TCR diversity. Top 100 clones took a larger repertoire share in normal lung.

V lost 11 bases and J 4 bases, leaving 21 bases between the germline ends. Germline V CDR1 and CDR2: MDHEN, SYDVKM. CDR3 length: 14 amino acids. A modified ARM-PCR protocol with three rounds of nested PCR amplified TCRbeta. TCRdb independently ran MiXCR on the multiplex PCR reads; one entry per CDR3 protein. The sample includes roughly 120,000 distinct CDR3 sequences, about 87% of them seen just once. This clonotype originated in a man between 65 and 85 years old with non-small cell lung cancer. V usage is TRBV28 and J usage is TRBJ2-7; the D gene is possibly TRBD1 (6 bases). Sequenced: lung tumor tissue. In nucleotides, the CDR3 is TGTGCCGGCACCCCTACAGGGTTCTCGTACGAGCAGTACTTA. Translating it yields CAGTPTGFSYEQYL.